Listed below are T cell receptor beta chains from one sample, sequenced in a study of blood T cell repertoires in COVID-19. Sequenced by immunoSEQ multiplex PCR; TCRdb stores in-frame clones only, minus some. The sample holds 150,000 to 200,000 clones, around three quarters seen once. The sequenced material came from PBMCs or T cells enriched from blood (not recorded which). The source of these receptors is a woman between 50 and 59 years old with acute COVID-19. The CDR3 runs from the conserved cysteine through the conserved F or W. The D gene is left open where the match is weak. The listing skips clone size in some rows; elsewhere it reads once, few, many or a size class.

j_call v_call clone_size cdr3_length d_call cdr3_aa cdr3_nt
TRBJ2-1 TRBV7-2 . 15 TRBD2 CASSFEGTTGNEQFF TGTGCCAGCAGCTTTGAAGGGACTACGGGCAATGAGCAGTTCTTC
TRBJ2-1 TRBV9 few 11 . CASSVDNEQFF TGTGCCAGCAGCGTCGACAATGAGCAGTTCTTC
TRBJ2-3 TRBV11-2 few 15 TRBD2 CASTLGLATADTQYF TGTGCCAGCACCCTGGGACTAGCGACAGCAGATACGCAGTATTTT
TRBJ1-2 TRBV6-5 . 15 TRBD1 CASSQQGFTLYGYTF TGTGCCAGCAGTCAACAGGGGTTCACCCTCTATGGCTACACCTTC
TRBJ2-5 TRBV10-3 . 15 TRBD1 CAISETQGAWETQYF TGTGCCATCAGTGAGACCCAGGGGGCCTGGGAGACCCAGTACTTC
TRBJ1-6 TRBV4-3 . 16 . CASSQQGWSYNSPLHF TGCGCCAGCAGCCAACAGGGTTGGTCCTATAATTCACCCCTCCACTTT
TRBJ1-2 TRBV28 . 11 . CASSSDRPYTF TGTGCCAGCAGTTCCGACAGACCCTACACCTTC
TRBJ1-1 TRBV11-2 . 17 . CASSLILRGEGNTEAFF TGTGCCAGCAGCTTAATCCTCCGCGGGGAGGGGAACACTGAAGCTTTCTTT
TRBJ1-1 TRBV5-1 once 12 TRBD1 CASRYDREGAFF TGCGCCAGCAGATACGACAGGGAAGGAGCTTTCTTT
TRBJ2-3 TRBV10-3 . 13 . CAISDGAADTQYF TGTGCCATCAGTGATGGGGCCGCAGATACGCAGTATTTT
TRBJ1-5 TRBV9 few 14 TRBD1 CASSAGTGNQPQHF TGTGCCAGCAGCGCCGGGACAGGGAACCAGCCCCAGCATTTT
TRBJ1-2 TRBV29-1 few 14 . CSVEAAGGIYGYTF TGCAGCGTTGAAGCCGCAGGAGGGATCTATGGCTACACCTTC
TRBJ2-5 TRBV2 many 13 . CASSVDSQETQYF TGTGCCAGCAGTGTGGACAGTCAAGAGACCCAGTACTTC
TRBJ1-5 TRBV19 . 15 . CASSIVQVGNQPQHF TGTGCCAGTAGTATAGTGCAGGTTGGCAATCAGCCCCAGCATTTT
TRBJ2-3 TRBV29-1 few 13 . CSALTGNTDTQYF TGCAGCGCCCTAACAGGGAACACAGATACGCAGTATTTT
TRBJ1-1 TRBV3-1/TRBV3-2 . 16 TRBD1 CASSQGDSLMNTEAFF TGTGCCAGCAGCCAAGGGGACAGCCTTATGAACACTGAAGCTTTCTTT
TRBJ1-4 TRBV3-1/TRBV3-2 . 14 TRBD1 CASSQVQGSEKLFF TGTGCCAGCAGCCAAGTACAGGGGAGTGAAAAACTGTTTTTT
TRBJ1-5 TRBV21-1 . 14 . CASSPGDSNQPQHF TGTGCCAGCAGCCCAGGGGATAGCAATCAGCCCCAGCATTTT
TRBJ2-3 TRBV5-4 . 16 TRBD1 CASSLEPGGRTDTQYF TGTGCCAGCAGCTTGGAGCCAGGGGGCCGCACAGATACGCAGTATTTT
TRBJ2-3 TRBV29-1 . 12 . CVGRGDTDTQYF TGCGTAGGACGGGGAGACACAGATACGCAGTATTTT
TRBJ2-2 TRBV7-8 . 16 TRBD2 CASSLRTSGGTGELFF TGTGCCAGCAGCTTAAGGACTAGCGGGGGCACCGGGGAGCTGTTTTTT
TRBJ1-5 TRBV7-8 . 14 . CASSLLEGRQPQHF TGTGCCAGCAGCTTACTGGAGGGGCGGCAGCCCCAGCATTTT
TRBJ1-2 TRBV7-9 . 14 . CASSFGEQGRGYTF TGTGCCAGCAGCTTTGGAGAGCAGGGAAGAGGCTACACCTTC
TRBJ2-3 TRBV5-8 . 15 . CASSPRLVGWATQYF TGTGCCAGCAGCCCCCGACTAGTCGGCTGGGCTACGCAGTATTTT
TRBJ1-1 TRBV27 . 14 . CASSRNREITEAFF TGTGCCAGCAGTCGCAACAGGGAAATCACTGAAGCTTTCTTT
TRBJ2-5 TRBV19 . 16 TRBD1 CASSPQRRGPQETQYF TGTGCCAGTAGTCCGCAACGCAGGGGGCCACAAGAGACCCAGTACTTC
TRBJ1-2 TRBV19 . 14 . CASSIGEGGYGYTF TGTGCCAGTAGTATTGGGGAAGGAGGCTATGGCTACACCTTC
TRBJ2-2 TRBV28 . 15 TRBD2 CASSTRTSRDGELFF TGTGCCAGCAGTACGCGGACTAGCCGGGACGGGGAGCTGTTTTTT
TRBJ1-1 TRBV5-4 few 15 . CASSLVGVGTTEAFF TGTGCCAGCAGCTTGGTAGGGGTTGGAACTACTGAAGCTTTCTTT
TRBJ1-1 TRBV2 . 14 . CASRPQGRGTEAFF TGTGCCAGCAGGCCCCAGGGAAGAGGCACTGAAGCTTTCTTT
TRBJ2-1 TRBV19 . 18 TRBD2 CASSIRGRVAGGLQEQFF TGTGCCAGTAGTATTAGAGGACGTGTGGCGGGGGGGCTGCAAGAGCAGTTCTTC
TRBJ1-4 TRBV5-1 few 13 . CASRTLTNEKLFF TGCGCCAGCAGGACACTAACTAATGAAAAACTGTTTTTT
TRBJ1-2 TRBV27 . 16 . CASSLNSGSIQGGYTF TGTGCCAGCAGTTTAAACAGTGGGTCCATTCAGGGTGGCTACACCTTC
TRBJ2-3 TRBV7-2 . 13 . CASSPDSSGTQYF TGTGCCAGCAGCCCGGACAGCTCGGGGACGCAGTATTTT
TRBJ2-3 TRBV7-3 . 17 TRBD2 CASSPPSSGGGGDTQYF TGTGCCAGCAGCCCCCCCAGCAGCGGGGGTGGTGGAGATACGCAGTATTTT
TRBJ1-5 TRBV6-6 . 16 TRBD1 CASSYSSRGRSQPQHF TGTGCCAGCAGTTACTCGAGTAGGGGGCGAAGTCAGCCCCAGCATTTT
TRBJ1-5 TRBV4-1 few 13 . CASGHPDDQPQHF TGCGCCAGCGGACATCCCGATGACCAGCCCCAGCATTTT
TRBJ1-1 TRBV27 . 15 TRBD1 CASTPPGQGISEAFF TGTGCCAGCACCCCTCCGGGACAGGGTATCTCTGAAGCTTTCTTT
TRBJ2-1 TRBV7-3 . 15 TRBD1 CASSLGTGAINEQFF TGTGCCAGCAGCTTGGGGACAGGGGCAATCAATGAGCAGTTCTTC
TRBJ2-3 TRBV7-8 . 15 TRBD1 CASSLGSQGADTQYF TGTGCCAGCAGCTTAGGAAGCCAGGGGGCAGATACGCAGTATTTT
TRBJ1-2 TRBV9 . 14 . CASSVEAGNYGYTF TGTGCCAGCAGCGTAGAGGCGGGTAACTATGGCTACACCTTC